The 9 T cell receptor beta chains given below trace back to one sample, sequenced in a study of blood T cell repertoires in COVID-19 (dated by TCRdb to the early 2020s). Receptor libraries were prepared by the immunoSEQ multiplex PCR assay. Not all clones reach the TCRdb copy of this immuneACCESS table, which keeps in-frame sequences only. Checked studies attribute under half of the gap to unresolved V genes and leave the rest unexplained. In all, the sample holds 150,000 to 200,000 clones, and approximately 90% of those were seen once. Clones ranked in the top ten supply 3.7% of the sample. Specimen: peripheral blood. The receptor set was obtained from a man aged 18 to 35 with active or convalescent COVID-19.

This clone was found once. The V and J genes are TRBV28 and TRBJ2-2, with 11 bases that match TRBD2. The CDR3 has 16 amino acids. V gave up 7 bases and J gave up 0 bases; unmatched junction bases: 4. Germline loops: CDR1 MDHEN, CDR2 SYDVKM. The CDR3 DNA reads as TGTGCCAGCAAACTAGCGGGGGTAACGAACACCGGGGAGCTGTTTTTT. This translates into CASKLAGVTNTGELFF.

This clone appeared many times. CDR3 bases: TGTGCCAGCAGTGACTCCTTGGGGGGGTACAATGAGCAGTTCTTC. Its protein is CASSDSLGGYNEQFF. The genes are TRBV6-4 and TRBJ2-1; TRBD2 matches at 7 bases. Trimming took 0 bases from V and 4 from J; bases not matched to a gene: 3. CDR1 is MRHNA, CDR2 SNTAGT, per germline. The CDR3 is made up of 15 amino acids.

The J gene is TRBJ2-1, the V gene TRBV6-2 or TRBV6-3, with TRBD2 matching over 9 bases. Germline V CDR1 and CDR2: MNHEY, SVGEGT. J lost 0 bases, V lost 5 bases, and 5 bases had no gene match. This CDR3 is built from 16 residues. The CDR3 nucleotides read TGTGCCAGCAGTAGACTAGCGGATAGCTCCTACAATGAGCAGTTCTTC. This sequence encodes CASSRLADSSYNEQFF.

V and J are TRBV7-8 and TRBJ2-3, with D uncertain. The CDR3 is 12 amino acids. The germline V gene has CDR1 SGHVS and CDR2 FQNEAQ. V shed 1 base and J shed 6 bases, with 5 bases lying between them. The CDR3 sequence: CASSLGLDTQYF. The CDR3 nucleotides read TGTGCCAGCAGCTTAGGGCTGGATACGCAGTATTTT.

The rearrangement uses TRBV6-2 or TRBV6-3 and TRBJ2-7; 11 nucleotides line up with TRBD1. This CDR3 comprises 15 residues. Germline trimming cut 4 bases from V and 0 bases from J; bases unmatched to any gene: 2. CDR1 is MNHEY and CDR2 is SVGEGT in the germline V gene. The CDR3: CASSWGTGGSYEQYV. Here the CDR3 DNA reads TGTGCCAGCAGTTGGGGGACAGGGGGCTCCTACGAGCAGTACGTC.

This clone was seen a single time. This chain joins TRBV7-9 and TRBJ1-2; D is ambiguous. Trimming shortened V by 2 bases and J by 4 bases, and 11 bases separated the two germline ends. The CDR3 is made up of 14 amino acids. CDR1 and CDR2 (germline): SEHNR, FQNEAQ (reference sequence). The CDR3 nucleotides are TGTGCCAGCAGCTTAAACAGAGACATCTATGGCTACACCTTC. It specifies CASSLNRDIYGYTF.

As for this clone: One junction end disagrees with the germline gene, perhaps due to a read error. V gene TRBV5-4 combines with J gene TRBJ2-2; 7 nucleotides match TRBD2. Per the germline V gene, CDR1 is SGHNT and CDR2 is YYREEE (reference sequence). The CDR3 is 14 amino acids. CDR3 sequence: CASSPRAGEGELFF. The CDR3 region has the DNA TGTGCCAGCAGCCCTCGTGCGGGGGAAGGGGAGTTGTTTTTT.

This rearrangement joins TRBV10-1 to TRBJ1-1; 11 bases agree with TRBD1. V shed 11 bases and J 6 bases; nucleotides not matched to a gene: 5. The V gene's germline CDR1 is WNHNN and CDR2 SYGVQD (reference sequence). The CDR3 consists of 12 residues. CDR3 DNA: TGCGCCGGCGGACAGGGGGCCCCTGAAGCTTTCTTT. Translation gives CAGGQGAPEAFF.

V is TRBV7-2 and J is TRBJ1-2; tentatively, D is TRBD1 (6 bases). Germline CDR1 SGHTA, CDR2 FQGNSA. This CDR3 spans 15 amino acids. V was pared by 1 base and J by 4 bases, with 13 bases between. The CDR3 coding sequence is TGTGCCAGCAGCTTAGAGGGGGGGCGTGTCTATGGCTACACCTTC. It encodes CASSLEGGRVYGYTF.